The rows below give T cell receptor beta chains drawn from one sample of a study of T-cell memory formation after mild COVID-19. TCRdb independently ran MiXCR on the 5' RACE reads; one entry per CDR3 protein. The sample contains some 450,000 distinct CDR3 sequences, more than 15% of which appear only once. The specimen sequenced was PBMCs or a T cell subset sorted from them (not recorded which). These receptors were taken from a man aged 18 to 30 who had mild COVID-19 (a few samples of this study predate the infection). Cell type and time point are not known. CDR3s leave out the opening cysteine and the closing phenylalanine or tryptophan.

ASSVDGEGYNEQF	TRBV9	TRBJ2-1
ASSQDVGTGGHEQF	TRBV4-2	TRBJ2-1
ASSPGLRGNSPLH	TRBV28	TRBJ1-6
ASSYSNSMSGN	TRBV6-2/TRBV6-3	TRBJ1-1
DSRPPPRDRLHNEQF	TRBV19	TRBJ2-1
ASSSQRNTEAF	TRBV7-6	TRBJ1-1
ASSLQGAQTQY	TRBV5-1	TRBJ2-5
ASSLTPVTYNEQF	TRBV7-2	TRBJ2-1
ASSWPPSGEQETQY	TRBV7-2	TRBJ2-5
ASSTGTRRSDTQY	TRBV5-6	TRBJ2-3
ASSFTGGAPYEQY	TRBV5-1	TRBJ2-7
ASSQEDGNEQF	TRBV4-2	TRBJ2-1
ASSLNSGSTDTQY	TRBV12-3/TRBV12-4	TRBJ2-3
ASSQDWTGGIEQY	TRBV4-2	TRBJ2-7
ASSQDPTNTGELF	TRBV12-3/TRBV12-4	TRBJ2-2
ASIRDRAWNEQF	TRBV12-3/TRBV12-4	TRBJ2-1
ASSLTSGFSPTGELF	TRBV28	TRBJ2-2
ASRWRWEANYGYT	TRBV7-2	TRBJ1-2
ASSRDSNSGNTIY	TRBV4-3	TRBJ1-3
ASRPVAGGQETQY	TRBV5-1	TRBJ2-5
SASTGGRTEAF	TRBV20-1	TRBJ1-1
ASSPGTGETQY	TRBV5-1	TRBJ2-5
SVERESGNYEQY	TRBV29-1	TRBJ2-7
ASSGLMNEQF	TRBV9	TRBJ2-1
ASSQSGSRAYEQY	TRBV5-4	TRBJ2-7
ASSGISSGANVLT	TRBV5-8	TRBJ2-6
ASSFTQGNTEAF	TRBV28	TRBJ1-1
ASSLGPGSNYGYT	TRBV7-9	TRBJ1-2
ASSPAGGYSYGYT	TRBV3-1	TRBJ1-2
ASSLGLARGETQY	TRBV5-4	TRBJ2-5
SARDSRGNYGYT	TRBV20-1	TRBJ1-2
AISASLVLPALRGGTDTQY	TRBV10-3	TRBJ2-3
ASSLDLLEKLF	TRBV7-2	TRBJ1-4
ASSYTPGQGREQY	TRBV5-6	TRBJ2-7